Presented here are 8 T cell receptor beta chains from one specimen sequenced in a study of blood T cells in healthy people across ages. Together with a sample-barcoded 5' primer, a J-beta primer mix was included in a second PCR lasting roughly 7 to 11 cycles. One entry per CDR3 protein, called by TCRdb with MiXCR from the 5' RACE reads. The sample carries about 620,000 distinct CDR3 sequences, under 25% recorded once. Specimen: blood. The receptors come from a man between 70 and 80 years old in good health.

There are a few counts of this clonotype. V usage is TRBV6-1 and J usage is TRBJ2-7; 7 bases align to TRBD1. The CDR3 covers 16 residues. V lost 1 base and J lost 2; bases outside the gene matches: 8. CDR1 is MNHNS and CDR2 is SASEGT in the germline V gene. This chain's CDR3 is CASSEDNRGSTYEQYF. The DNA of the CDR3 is TGTGCCAGCAGTGAAGACAACAGGGGATCAACCTACGAGCAGTACTTC.

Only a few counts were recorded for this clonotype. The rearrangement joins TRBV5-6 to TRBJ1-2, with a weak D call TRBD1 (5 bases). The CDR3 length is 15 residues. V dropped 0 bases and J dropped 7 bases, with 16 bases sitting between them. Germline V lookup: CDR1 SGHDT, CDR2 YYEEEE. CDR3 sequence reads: CASSLASQGAVGYTF. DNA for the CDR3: TGTGCCAGCAGCTTGGCATCTCAGGGTGCGGTTGGCTACACCTTC.

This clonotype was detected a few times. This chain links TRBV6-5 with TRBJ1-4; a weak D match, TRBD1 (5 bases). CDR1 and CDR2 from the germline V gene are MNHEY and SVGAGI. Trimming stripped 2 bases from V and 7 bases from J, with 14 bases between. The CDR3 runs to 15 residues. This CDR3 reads CASSYRGRISEKLFF. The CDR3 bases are TGTGCCAGCAGTTACCGGGGACGCATCTCTGAAAAACTGTTTTTT.

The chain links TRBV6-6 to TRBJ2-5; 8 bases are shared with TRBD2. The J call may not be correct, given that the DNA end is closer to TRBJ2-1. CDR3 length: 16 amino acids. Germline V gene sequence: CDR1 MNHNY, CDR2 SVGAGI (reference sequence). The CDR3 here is CASSYSRRGAENEQFF. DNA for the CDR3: TGTGCCAGCAGTTACTCGAGGCGGGGGGCAGAGAATGAGCAGTTCTTC.

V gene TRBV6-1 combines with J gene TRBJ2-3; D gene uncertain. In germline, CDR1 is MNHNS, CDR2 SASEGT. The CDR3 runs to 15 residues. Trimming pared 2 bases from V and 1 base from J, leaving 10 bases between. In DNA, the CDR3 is TGTGCCAGCAGTGAACCGGGCCGTGGCACAGATACGCAGTATTTT. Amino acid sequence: CASSEPGRGTDTQYF.

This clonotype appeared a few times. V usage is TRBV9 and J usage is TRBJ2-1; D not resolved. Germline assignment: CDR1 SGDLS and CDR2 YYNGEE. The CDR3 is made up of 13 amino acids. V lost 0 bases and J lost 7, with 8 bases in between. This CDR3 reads CASSVAVENEQFF. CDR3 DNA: TGTGCCAGCAGCGTAGCCGTGGAAAATGAGCAGTTCTTC.

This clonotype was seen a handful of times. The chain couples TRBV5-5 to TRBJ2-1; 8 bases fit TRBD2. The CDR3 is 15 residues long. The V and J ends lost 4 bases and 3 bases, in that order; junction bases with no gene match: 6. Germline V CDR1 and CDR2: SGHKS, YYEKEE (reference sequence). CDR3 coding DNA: TGTGCCAGCAGCACCCGGACTAGCAACTACAATGAGCAGTTCTTC. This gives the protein CASSTRTSNYNEQFF.

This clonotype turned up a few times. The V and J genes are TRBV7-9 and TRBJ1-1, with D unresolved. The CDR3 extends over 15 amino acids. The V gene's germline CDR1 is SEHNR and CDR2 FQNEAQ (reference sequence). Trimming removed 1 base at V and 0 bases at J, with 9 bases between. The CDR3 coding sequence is TGTGCCAGCAGCTTAGAATCGGGATTGAACACTGAAGCTTTCTTT. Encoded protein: CASSLESGLNTEAFF.